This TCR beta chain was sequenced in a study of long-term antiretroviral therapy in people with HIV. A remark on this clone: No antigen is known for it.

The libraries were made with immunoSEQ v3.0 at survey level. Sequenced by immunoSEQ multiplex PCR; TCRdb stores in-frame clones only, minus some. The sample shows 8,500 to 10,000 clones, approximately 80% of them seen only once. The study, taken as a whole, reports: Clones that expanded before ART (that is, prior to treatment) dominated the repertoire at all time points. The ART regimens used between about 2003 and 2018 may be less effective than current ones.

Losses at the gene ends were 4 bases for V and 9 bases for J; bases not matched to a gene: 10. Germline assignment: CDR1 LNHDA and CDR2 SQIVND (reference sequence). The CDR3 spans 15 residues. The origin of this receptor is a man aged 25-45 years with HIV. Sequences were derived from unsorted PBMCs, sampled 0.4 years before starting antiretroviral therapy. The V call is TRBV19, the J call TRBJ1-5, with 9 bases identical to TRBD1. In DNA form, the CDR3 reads TGTGCCAGTAGTACCTCAAGGGACAGGGTATTGCCCCAGCATTTT. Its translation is CASSTSRDRVLPQHF.